The entry below describes one TCR beta chain. The antigen it recognizes is unknown. No base quality information exists; no much larger clone differs at one position. The data stem from a study of T-cell memory formation after mild COVID-19 (dated by TCRdb to about 2021). General notes on the study: Most TCR sequence clusters were specific to one of the two donors. In a couple of donors, T-cell clones that expanded and contracted after mild COVID-19 were tracked by sequencing TCRalpha and TCRbeta repertoires over time. The cohort was made up of two young adult volunteers, one female and one male, who were previously healthy.

Including the terminal cysteine and phenylalanine, the CDR3 comprises 13 residues. Of all the DNA, just the CDR3 is kept, 39 bases in frame from base 1. V is pared back by 4 bases and J by 0 bases, with 8 bases lying between the germline termini. Taken from the germline V gene, the CDR1 and CDR2 loops are SGDLS and YYNGEE. Summary of the overall study and its limitations: From day 15 to 85, contracting clones showed balanced CD4/CD8 phenotypes, whereas a second wave of clones that expanded from day 15 to 37 leaned towards CD4+. Contracting CD4+ clones appeared mostly in the CM and EM memory subsets, whereas CD8+ clones were enriched in EMRA. The study included only a couple of mild cases, and larger cohorts that include severe cases with pre-infection samples were judged to be necessary. Whether the second-wave clones peaking on day 37 were SARS-CoV-2 specific was not confirmed. The detection of some responding clones in pre-infection memory suggests that pre-existing cross-reactive memory T cells joined the SARS-CoV-2 response.

Ficoll-Paque density gradient centrifugation was used to isolate PBMCs. For sequencing, an Illumina NovaSeq 6000 was employed. TCRalpha and TCRbeta cDNA libraries were built by 5'RACE with constant-segment primers, adding sample barcodes and unique molecular identifiers. RNA was extracted from every sample with Trizol reagent. Libraries were amplified in two PCR steps, with a second sample barcode and Illumina TruSeq adapters added in the second step. Libraries were sequenced on an Illumina NovaSeq with 2 x 150 bp paired-end reads. As for the original processing: The reads were demultiplexed and collapsed into UMI-guided consensus sequences using migec v1.2.7. Using mixcr v2.1.11, the UMI consensuses were aligned to TRA and TRB V and J templates and assembled into clonotypes. Clonotypes were classified as expanded or contracted when called significant by both edgeR and NoisET, with noise models trained on biological replicates. For edgeR calls, the cutoffs were a false discovery rate-adjusted p below 0.01 and a log2 fold-change threshold of 1. As an exploratory analysis of dynamics, max-normalized trajectories of the 1000 most abundant clonotypes were examined by PCA with hierarchical clustering. Separately sequenced CD4+ and CD8+ repertoires were used to assign the CD4 or CD8 phenotype of responding clones. The public reads were reanalyzed by TCRdb: fastp trimming at Q25, MiXCR alignment, in-frame beta chains only. When rows share a CDR3 protein, they turn into one entry using the most common DNA and genes. None of the V and J calls come from the authors' own analysis; TCRdb made them. The sample yields some 190,000 distinct CDR3 sequences; approximately 20% were counted once. Roughly 2.6% of the sample is held by the ten biggest clonotypes.

The chain is encoded by TRBV9 joined to TRBJ2-7, with the D gene call left open. The sequence was collected from an adult woman who had mild COVID-19 (a few samples of this study predate the infection). The sample titles of this study are shuffled in the database, so cell type and time point are left out; the donor was told from shared clones. The sample taken for sequencing was PBMCs or a T cell subset sorted from them (not recorded which). The CDR3 protein is CASSFDVSYEQYF. Read as DNA, the sequence is TGTGCCAGCAGCTTCGACGTCTCCTACGAGCAGTACTTC.